These 6 T cell receptor beta chains originate from one sample sequenced in a study of blood T cell repertoires in COVID-19 (dated by TCRdb to 2019 to 2021). The library was produced with the immunoSEQ multiplex PCR assay. TCRdb provides this immuneACCESS table in a form limited to in-frame rearrangements. Some clones are lacking; in checked studies, under half of them reflect an unresolved V gene, and why the rest are absent is not known. The sample data list 200,000 to 250,000 clones, and 82% of these were observed just once. 3.5% to 4% of the sample is in the top ten clones. The sequenced sample was peripheral blood. The source is a woman over 75 with acute or convalescent COVID-19.

The chain uses TRBV3-1 (or the pseudogene TRBV3-2) and TRBJ1-1, with a weak D call TRBD1 (6 bases). The V gene lost 7 bases and the J gene lost 2 bases, with 14 bases spanning the gap. CDR1 LGHDT and CDR2 YNNKEL come from the germline V gene (reference sequence). There are 14 residues in the CDR3. CDR3 region: CASTPGHLNTEAFF. The CDR3 DNA reads as TGTGCCAGCACCCCGGGACACCTTAACACTGAAGCTTTCTTT.

This clone was seen only a few times. The chain recombines TRBV5-1 with TRBJ1-1; 7 bases align to TRBD1. The CDR3 has 15 residues. V was clipped by 3 bases and J by 1 base; unmatched bases: 6. The germline V gene has CDR1 SGHRS and CDR2 YFSETQ. The CDR3 DNA reads as TGCGCCAGCAGCTCGGAAGGGGGCGCGAACACTGAAGCTTTCTTT. Translating gives CASSSEGGANTEAFF.

The sample holds a few counts of this clone. The chain couples TRBV7-6 to TRBJ2-2, with D tentatively TRBD1 (5 bases). Per germline, CDR1 SGHVS and CDR2 FNYEAQ. This CDR3 contains 15 residues. Trimming pared 1 base from V and 2 bases from J, leaving 8 bases between. The chain's CDR3 is CASSLGGFNTGELFF. CDR3 sequence (DNA): TGTGCCAGCAGCTTAGGGGGCTTCAACACCGGGGAGCTGTTTTTT.

This clone was recorded a few times. This chain joins TRBV5-1 and TRBJ1-3; D uncertain. Looked up from germline, CDR1 is SGHRS and CDR2 is YFSETQ. The V end lost 4 bases, the J end lost 0 bases, and 14 bases lay between the germline ends. The CDR3 runs to 16 residues. As DNA, the CDR3 is TGCGCCAGCAGCGTCTCCACCGGGAACTCTGGAAACACCATATATTTT. Its translation is CASSVSTGNSGNTIYF.

The chain couples TRBV7-2 to TRBJ1-3; 10 nucleotides align to TRBD1. CDR1 is SGHTA, CDR2 FQGNSA, per germline. The V segment lost 0 bases and the J segment 0 bases; nucleotides outside the gene matches: 5. CDR3 length: 18 residues. Here the CDR3 DNA reads TGTGCCAGCAGCTTAGCGCTAGGGACAGGGGACTCTGGAAACACCATATATTTT. This translates into CASSLALGTGDSGNTIYF.

This chain joins TRBV7-9 and TRBJ1-1; no definite D call. From germline, CDR1 is SEHNR and CDR2 FQNEAQ (reference sequence). The V end was cut by 7 bases, the J end by 5 bases, with 14 bases between. The CDR3 has 13 amino acids. CDR3 in amino acids: CASTWPGGTEAFF. The CDR3 DNA is TGTGCCAGCACTTGGCCCGGCGGGACTGAAGCTTTCTTT.